The TCR beta chain described here comes from a study of T cell responses to AZD1222 COVID-19 vaccine. Study-wide findings and caveats: It was only after the peak T cell response that any repertoires were sampled. The study reported that nearly half of spike-specific TCRs target unmutated variant regions. Elevations in Spike-specific TCR breadth and depth followed administration of two AZD1222 doses.

TCRdb's table, derived via immunoSEQ multiplex PCR, lists solely in-frame clones and lacks some. The data show 100,000 to 150,000 clones, about 92% seen once. This CDR3 has 12 residues. Germline loops: CDR1 MDHEN, CDR2 SYDVKM. V was trimmed by 3 bases and J by 10 bases, leaving 7 bases between them. On this clone itself: Antigen unknown.

The receptor's source is an adult in good health. The J gene is TRBJ1-6, the V gene TRBV28; D gene uncertain. The starting material was peripheral blood, obtained on day 0 of MenACWY control vaccination. The chain's CDR3 is CASSLGRSPLHF. Written as DNA, the CDR3 is TGTGCCAGCAGTTTGGGAAGATCACCCCTCCACTTT.